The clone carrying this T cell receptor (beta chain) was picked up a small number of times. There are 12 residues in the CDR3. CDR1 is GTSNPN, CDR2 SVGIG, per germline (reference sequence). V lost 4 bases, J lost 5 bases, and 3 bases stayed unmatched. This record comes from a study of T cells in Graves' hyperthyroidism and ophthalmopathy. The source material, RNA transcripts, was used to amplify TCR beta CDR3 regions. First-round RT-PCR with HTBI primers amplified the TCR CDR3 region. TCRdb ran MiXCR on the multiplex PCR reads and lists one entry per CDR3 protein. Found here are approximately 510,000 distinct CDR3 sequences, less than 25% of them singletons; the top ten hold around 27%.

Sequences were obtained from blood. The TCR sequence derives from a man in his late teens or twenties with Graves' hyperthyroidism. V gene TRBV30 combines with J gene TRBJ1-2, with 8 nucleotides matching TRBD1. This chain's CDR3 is CAWTRQGYGYTF. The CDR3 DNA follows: TGTGCCTGGACCAGACAGGGGTATGGCTACACCTTC.